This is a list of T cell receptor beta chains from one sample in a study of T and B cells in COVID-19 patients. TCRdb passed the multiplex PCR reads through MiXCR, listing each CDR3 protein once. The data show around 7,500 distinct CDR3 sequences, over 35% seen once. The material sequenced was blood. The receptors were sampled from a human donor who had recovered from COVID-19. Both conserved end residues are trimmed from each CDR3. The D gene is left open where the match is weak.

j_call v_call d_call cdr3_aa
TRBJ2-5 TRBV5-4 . ASRGQGGDLEETQY
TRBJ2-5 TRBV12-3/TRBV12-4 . ASSPMSKETQY
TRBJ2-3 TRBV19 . ASRRGGEDTQY
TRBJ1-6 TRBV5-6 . ASSLAGGHSPLH
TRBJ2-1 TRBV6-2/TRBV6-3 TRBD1 ASSYAGTDNEQF
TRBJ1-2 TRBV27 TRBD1 ASSPLGTGGYGYT
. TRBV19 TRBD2 ASSFSGGETQY
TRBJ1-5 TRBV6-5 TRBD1 ASRLDRGNQPQH
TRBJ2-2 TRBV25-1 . ASSANAPGPMNTGELF
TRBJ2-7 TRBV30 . AWSVGGSSYEKY
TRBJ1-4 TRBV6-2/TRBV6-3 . ASSPTPGSRYEKLF
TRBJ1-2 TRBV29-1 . SVGSTGGDGYT
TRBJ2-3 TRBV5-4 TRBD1 ASSRPGTGTDTQY
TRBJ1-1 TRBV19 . ASSISRASEAL
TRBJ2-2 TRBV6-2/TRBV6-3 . ASSAPSPGSGTGELF
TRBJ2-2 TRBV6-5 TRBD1 ASRTGGRTGELF
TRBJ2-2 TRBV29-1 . SVGRNTGELF
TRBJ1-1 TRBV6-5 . ASSLAENTEAF
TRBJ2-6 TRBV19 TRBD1 ASSIDSTGTAGSGANILT
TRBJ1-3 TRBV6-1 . ASRPGTSGNTIY
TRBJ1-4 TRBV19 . ASSTGVGSEKLF
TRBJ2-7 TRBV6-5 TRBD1 ASSYGTGGAYEQY
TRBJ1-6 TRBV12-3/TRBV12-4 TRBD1 ASTTGSSSPLH
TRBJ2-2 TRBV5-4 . ASSFLGELF
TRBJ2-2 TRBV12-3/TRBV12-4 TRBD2 ASRVRLARGTGELF
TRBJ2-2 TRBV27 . ASSFEETGTGELF
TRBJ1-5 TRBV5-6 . ASSLYDQPQH
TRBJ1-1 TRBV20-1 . SASQGRTTEAF
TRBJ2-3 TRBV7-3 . ASSSNPTGTPMGTQY
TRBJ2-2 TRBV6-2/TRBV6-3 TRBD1 ASSKTGSGGELF
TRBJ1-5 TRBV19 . ASSPALEGQPQH
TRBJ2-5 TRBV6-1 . ASSESDGHQETQY
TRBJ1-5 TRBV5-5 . ASSSPGLYQPQH
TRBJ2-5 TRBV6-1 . ASSPNGQSGETQY
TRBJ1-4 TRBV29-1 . SLQAGEKLF
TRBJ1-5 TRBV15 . ATSRVGVARLANQPQH
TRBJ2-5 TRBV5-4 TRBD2 ASSLAGSSGGETQY
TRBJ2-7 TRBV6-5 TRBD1 ASSYHPPDRGEEQY